This T cell receptor (beta chain) came from a study of sequential checkpoint blockade in melanoma. The treatment here: randomized to nivolumab then ipilimumab (arm A) or the reverse (arm B). Patients had received no earlier DNA-damaging chemotherapy. From thawed PBMCs, live CD3+CD8+ cells negative for CD19 and CD56 were sorted. Sequenced by immunoSEQ multiplex PCR; TCRdb stores in-frame clones only, minus some. This sample has 34,000 or so clones, with approximately 77% found just once. This CDR3 is built from 12 residues. From germline, CDR1 is SGHTS and CDR2 YDEGEE. V dropped 9 bases and J dropped 5; count of bases not matched to a gene: 4.

The sequence came from a human donor with melanoma. The chain couples TRBV5-8 to TRBJ2-2; TRBD1 matches 7 bases. The sample in question was CD8+ T cells sorted from blood (inferred from file names), obtained from a patient given nivolumab and ipilimumab in sequence. The CDR3: CATDRETGELFF. CDR3 DNA sequence: TGTGCCACAGACAGGGAGACCGGGGAGCTGTTTTTT.